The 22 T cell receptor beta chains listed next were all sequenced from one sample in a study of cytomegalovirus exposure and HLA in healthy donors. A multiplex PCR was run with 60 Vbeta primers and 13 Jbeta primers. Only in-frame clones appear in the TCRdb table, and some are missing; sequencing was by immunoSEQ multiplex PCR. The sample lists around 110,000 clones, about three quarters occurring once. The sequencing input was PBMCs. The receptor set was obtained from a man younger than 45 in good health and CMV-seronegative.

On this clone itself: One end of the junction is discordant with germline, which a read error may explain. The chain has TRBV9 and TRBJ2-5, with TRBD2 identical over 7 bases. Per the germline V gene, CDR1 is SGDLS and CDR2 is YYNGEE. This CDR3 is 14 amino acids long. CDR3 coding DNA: TGTGCCAGCAACGTAGGGGCGGGAGTGGAGACCCAGTACTTC. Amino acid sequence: CASNVGAGVETQYF.

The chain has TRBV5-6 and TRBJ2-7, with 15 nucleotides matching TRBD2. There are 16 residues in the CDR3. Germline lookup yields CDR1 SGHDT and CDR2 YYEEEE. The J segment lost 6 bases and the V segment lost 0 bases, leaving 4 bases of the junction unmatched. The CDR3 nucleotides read TGTGCCAGCAGCTTGGCCGGGACTAGCGGGAGGTGCGAGCAGTACTTC. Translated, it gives CASSLAGTSGRCEQYF.

This CDR3 is CASTHGTVGNQPQHF. The DNA of the CDR3 is TGTGCCAGCACCCACGGGACAGTCGGGAATCAGCCCCAGCATTTT. V gene TRBV6-1 combines with J gene TRBJ1-5; 7 nucleotides align to TRBD1. The CDR3 has 15 residues. Germline V gene data show CDR1 as MNHNS and CDR2 as SASEGT. V lost 7 bases, J lost 4 bases, and 10 bases stayed unmatched.

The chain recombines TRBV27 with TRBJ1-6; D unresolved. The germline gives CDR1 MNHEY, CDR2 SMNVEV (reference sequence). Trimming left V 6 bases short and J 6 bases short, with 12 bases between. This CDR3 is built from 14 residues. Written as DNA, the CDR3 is TGTGCCAGCAGGCTGGGCGGGGTTAATTCACCCCTCCACTTT. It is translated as CASRLGGVNSPLHF.

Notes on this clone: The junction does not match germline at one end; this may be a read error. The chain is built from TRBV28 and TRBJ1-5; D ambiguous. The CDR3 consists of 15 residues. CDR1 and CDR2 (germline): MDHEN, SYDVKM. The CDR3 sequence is CASSSPQSTNRPQHF. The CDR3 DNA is TGTGCCAGCAGTTCCCCCCAATCTACTAATCGGCCCCAGCATTTT.

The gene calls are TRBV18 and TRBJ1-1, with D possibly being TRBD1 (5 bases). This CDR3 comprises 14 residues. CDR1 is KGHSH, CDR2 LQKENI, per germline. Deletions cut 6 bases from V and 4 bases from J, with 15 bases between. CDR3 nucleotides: TGTGCCAGCTCGGGTCTGGGGGGTAGCACTGAAGCTTTCTTT. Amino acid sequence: CASSGLGGSTEAFF.

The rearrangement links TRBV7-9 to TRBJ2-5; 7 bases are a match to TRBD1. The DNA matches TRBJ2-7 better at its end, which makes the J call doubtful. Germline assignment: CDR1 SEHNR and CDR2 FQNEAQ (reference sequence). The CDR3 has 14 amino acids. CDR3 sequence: CASSPDYRGYEQYF. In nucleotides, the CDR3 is TGTGCCAGCAGCCCCGACTACAGGGGTTACGAGCAGTACTTC.

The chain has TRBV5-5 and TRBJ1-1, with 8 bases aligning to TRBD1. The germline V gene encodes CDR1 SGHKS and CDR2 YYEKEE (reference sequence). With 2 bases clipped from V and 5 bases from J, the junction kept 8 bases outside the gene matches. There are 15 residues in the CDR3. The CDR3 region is CASSFAGQGGTEAFF. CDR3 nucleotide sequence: TGTGCCAGCAGCTTTGCTGGACAGGGTGGGACTGAAGCTTTCTTT. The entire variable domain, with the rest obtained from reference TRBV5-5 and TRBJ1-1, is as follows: DAGVTQSPTHLIKTRGQQVTLRCSPISGHKSVSWYQQVLGQGPQFIFQYYEKEERGRGNFPDRFSARQFPNYSSELNVNALLLGDSALYLCASSFAGQGGTEAFFGQGTRLTVV.

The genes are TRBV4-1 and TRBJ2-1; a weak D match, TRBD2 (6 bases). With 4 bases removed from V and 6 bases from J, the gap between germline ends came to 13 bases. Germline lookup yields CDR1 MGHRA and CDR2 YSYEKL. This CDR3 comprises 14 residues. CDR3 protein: CASSRPLASNEQFF. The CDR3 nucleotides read TGCGCCAGCAGCCGTCCTCTAGCGTCCAATGAGCAGTTCTTC.

This CDR3 is CATRTGGVSPLHF. In nucleotides, the CDR3 is TGTGCCACCAGAACTGGAGGAGTTTCACCCCTCCACTTT. This rearrangement joins TRBV6-1 to TRBJ1-6; no clear D gene. CDR3 length: 13 residues. The germline CDR1 and CDR2 sequences are MNHNS and SASEGT. With 10 bases removed from V and 9 bases from J, the gap between germline ends came to 16 bases.

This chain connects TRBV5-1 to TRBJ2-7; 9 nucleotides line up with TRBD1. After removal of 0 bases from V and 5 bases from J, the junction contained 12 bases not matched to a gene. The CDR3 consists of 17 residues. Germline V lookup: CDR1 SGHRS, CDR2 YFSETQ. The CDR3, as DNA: TGCGCCAGCAGCTTGGTGGCCTCCGGGACAGGGACCCACGAGCAGTACTTC. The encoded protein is CASSLVASGTGTHEQYF.

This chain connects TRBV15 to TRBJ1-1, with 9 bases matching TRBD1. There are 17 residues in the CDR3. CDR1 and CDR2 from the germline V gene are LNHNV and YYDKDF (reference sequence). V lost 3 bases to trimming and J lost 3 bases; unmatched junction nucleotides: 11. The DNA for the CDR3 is TGTGCCACCAGCAGGGGGACAGGGTCGGTTGCGGACACTGAAGCTTTCTTT. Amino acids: CATSRGTGSVADTEAFF.

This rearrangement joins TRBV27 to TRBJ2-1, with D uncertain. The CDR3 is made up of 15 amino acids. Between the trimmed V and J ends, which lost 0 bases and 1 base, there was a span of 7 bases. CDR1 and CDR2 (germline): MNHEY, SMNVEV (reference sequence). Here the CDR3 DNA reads TGTGCCAGCAGTTTATCGGTAGCATCCTACAATGAGCAGTTCTTC. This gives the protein CASSLSVASYNEQFF.

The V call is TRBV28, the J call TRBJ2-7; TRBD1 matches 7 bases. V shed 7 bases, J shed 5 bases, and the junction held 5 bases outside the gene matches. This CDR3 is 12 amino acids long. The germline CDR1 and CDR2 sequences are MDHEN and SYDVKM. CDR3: CASTTGQNEQYF. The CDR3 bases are TGTGCCAGCACGACAGGGCAGAACGAGCAGTACTTC.

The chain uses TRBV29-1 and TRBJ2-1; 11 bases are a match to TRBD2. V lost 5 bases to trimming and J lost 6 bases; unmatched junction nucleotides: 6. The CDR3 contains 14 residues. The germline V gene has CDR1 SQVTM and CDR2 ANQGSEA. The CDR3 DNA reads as TGCAGCGTTTGTCAGACTAGCGGGATCAATGAGCAGTTCTTC. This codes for CSVCQTSGINEQFF.

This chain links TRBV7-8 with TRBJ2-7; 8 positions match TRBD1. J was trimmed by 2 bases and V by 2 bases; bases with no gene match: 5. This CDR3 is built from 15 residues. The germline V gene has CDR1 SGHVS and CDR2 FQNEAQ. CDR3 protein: CASSLPLGQAYEQYF. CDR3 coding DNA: TGTGCCAGCAGCTTACCTCTGGGACAGGCCTACGAGCAGTACTTC.

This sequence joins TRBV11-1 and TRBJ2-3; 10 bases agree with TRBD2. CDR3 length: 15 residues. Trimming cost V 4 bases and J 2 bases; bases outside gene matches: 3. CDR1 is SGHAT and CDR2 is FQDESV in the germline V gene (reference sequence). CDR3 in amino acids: CASSWTSGITDTQYF. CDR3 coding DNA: TGTGCCAGCAGCTGGACTAGCGGAATCACAGATACGCAGTATTTT.

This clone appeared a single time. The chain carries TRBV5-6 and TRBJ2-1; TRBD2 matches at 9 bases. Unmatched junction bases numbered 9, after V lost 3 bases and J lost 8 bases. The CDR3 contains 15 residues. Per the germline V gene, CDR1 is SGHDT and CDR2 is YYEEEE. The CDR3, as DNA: TGTGCCAGCAGCTACGGGAGCGGGAGGAGGGATGAGCAGTTCTTC. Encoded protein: CASSYGSGRRDEQFF.

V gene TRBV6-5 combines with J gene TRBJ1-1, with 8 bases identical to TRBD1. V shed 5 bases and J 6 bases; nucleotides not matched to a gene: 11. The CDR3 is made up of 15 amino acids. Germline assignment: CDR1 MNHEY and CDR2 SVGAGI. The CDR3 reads CASSRRQGPGAEAFF. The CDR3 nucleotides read TGTGCCAGCAGTCGGCGACAGGGGCCGGGAGCTGAAGCTTTCTTT.

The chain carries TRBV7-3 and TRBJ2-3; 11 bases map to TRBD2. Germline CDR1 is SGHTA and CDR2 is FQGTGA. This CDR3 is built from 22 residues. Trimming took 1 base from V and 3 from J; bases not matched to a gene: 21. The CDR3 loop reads CASSLRGQGSIAGGLGTDTQYF. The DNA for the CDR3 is TGTGCCAGCAGCTTAAGGGGACAGGGATCCATAGCGGGGGGGCTAGGAACAGATACGCAGTATTTT.

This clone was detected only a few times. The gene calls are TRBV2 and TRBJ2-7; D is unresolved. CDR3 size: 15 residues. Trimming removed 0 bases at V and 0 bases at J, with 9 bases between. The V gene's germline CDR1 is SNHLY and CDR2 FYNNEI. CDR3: CASSEARITSYEQYF. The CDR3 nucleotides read TGTGCCAGCAGTGAAGCTAGAATCACCTCCTACGAGCAGTACTTC.

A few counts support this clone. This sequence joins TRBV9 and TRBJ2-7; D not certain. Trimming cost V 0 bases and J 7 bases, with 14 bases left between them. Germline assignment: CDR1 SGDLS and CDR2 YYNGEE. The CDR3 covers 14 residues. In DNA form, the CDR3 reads TGTGCCAGCAGCGTAGGTGGGCTCAGCCGGGAGCAGTACTTC. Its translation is CASSVGGLSREQYF.